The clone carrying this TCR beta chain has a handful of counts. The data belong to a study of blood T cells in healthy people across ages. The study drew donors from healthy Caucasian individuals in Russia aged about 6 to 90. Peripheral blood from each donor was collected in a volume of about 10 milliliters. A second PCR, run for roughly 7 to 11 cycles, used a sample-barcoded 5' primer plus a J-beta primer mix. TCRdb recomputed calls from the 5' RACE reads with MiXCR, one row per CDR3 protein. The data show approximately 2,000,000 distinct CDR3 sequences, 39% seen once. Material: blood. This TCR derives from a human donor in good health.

DNA of the CDR3: TGTGCCAGCAGCCCCGGTAACCGGGACCAAGAGACCCAGTACTTC. The encoded protein is CASSPGNRDQETQYF. This chain links TRBV3-1 with TRBJ2-5; D unclear. The V end was cut by 4 bases, the J end by 0 bases, with 12 bases between. This CDR3 has 15 amino acids. Germline-derived CDR1 and CDR2 are LGHDT and YNNKEL (reference sequence).